Detailed here is one T cell receptor (beta chain). This study enrolled people aged about 18 to 90 from under 25 US geographic areas. Researchers sorted participants into cohorts using their self-reported clinical history. As handled by the study authors: Estimates of nucleated cell counts were drawn from the amplification of reference gene primers. Profiling relied on immunoSEQ multiplex PCR, and the TCRdb table lists in-frame clones only, not all of them. That table is the source of V, J and clone size, and D and trimming were worked out from the DNA. The sample holds approximately 200,000 clones; approximately 84% are singletons and the top ten take under 2%. The data derive from a study of blood T cell repertoires in COVID-19. Study information: Sample material is recorded as cDNA or gDNA derived from T cells, B-cell-depleted T cells, or PBMCs.

This clonotype was sampled from a man aged 55-75 years who had recovered from COVID-19. The sequenced sample was PBMCs or T cells enriched from blood (not recorded which).

CDR3 nucleotide sequence: TGTGCCAGCAGCTTTATATCCAGGGATGGCTACACCTTC. Translation: CASSFISRDGYTF. The rearrangement uses TRBV5-6 and TRBJ1-2; TRBD1 is a possible D gene (5 bases). Germline V gene sequence: CDR1 SGHDT, CDR2 YYEEEE. The length of the CDR3 is 13 residues. Trimming shortened V by 2 bases and J by 6 bases, and 11 bases separated the two germline ends.